Included here is one TCR beta chain sequence, with context. CDR3 length equals 21 residues. The J segment lost 3 bases and the V segment lost 3 bases, leaving 18 bases of the junction unmatched. CDR1 KGHDR and CDR2 SFDVKD come from the germline V gene. The data are from a study of blood T cell repertoires in COVID-19. Study context: Samples of COVID-19 (acute and convalescent) were obtained from the United States, Italy and Spain.

Assay: immunoSEQ multiplex PCR; the TCRdb copy retains only in-frame clones and omits some. This table has about 250,000 clones, 80% to 90% appearing once. This study enrolled people aged roughly 18 to 90 from approximately 24 US geographic areas. This TCR came from a woman in her 50s who had been exposed to COVID-19. Sequencing input: PBMCs or T cells enriched from blood (not recorded which). The V gene is TRBV24-1, the J gene TRBJ2-3, with 12 bases that match TRBD2. The CDR3 sequence is CATSDPTDRKASGGGTDTQYF. The CDR3 DNA is TGTGCCACCAGTGATCCCACCGACAGGAAAGCTAGCGGGGGGGGAACAGATACGCAGTATTTT.